This is a list of T cell receptor beta chains from one sample in a study of T cells in Graves' hyperthyroidism and ophthalmopathy. Each CDR3 protein gets one entry after TCRdb re-called the multiplex PCR reads with MiXCR. The sample shows 300,000 to 500,000 distinct CDR3 sequences, around an eighth of them seen only once. What was sequenced was blood. These receptor sequences come from a man aged 45-65 years with Graves' ophthalmopathy. The CDR3 runs from the conserved cysteine through the conserved F or W. The D gene is left open where the match is weak. Some rows mark clone size as missing; the rest say once, few, many or name a class of expanded clone.

CDR3 length | clone size | J gene | V gene | D gene | CDR3 DNA | CDR3 protein
16 | many | TRBJ2-1 | TRBV4-1 | TRBD2 | TGCGCCAGCAGCCAGTGGGGGGAGGGATATAACAATGAGCAGTTCTTC | CASSQWGEGYNNEQFF
14 | many | TRBJ2-7 | TRBV6-1 | - | TGTGCCAGCAGTTATGTGGGGGCAGGGAACGAGCAGTACTTC | CASSYVGAGNEQYF
15 | - | TRBJ2-1 | TRBV19 | TRBD2 | TGTGCCAGTAGTATAATAGGTAGCGGGTACAATGAGCAGTTCTTC | CASSIIGSGYNEQFF
15 | many | TRBJ2-7 | TRBV5-1 | - | TGCGCCAGCAGCTACAATAGAGAACACTCCTACGAGCAGTACTTC | CASSYNREHSYEQYF
14 | many | TRBJ1-1 | TRBV5-1 | TRBD1 | TGCGCCAGCAGACAGGGGGCGATGAACACTGAAGCTTTCTTT | CASRQGAMNTEAFF
14 | - | TRBJ2-4 | TRBV12-3/TRBV12-4 | - | TGTGCCAGCAGTTTCTCGCTAGCCAAAAGCATTCAGTACTTC | CASSFSLAKSIQYF
12 | many | TRBJ2-5 | TRBV13 | - | TGTGCCAGCAGCCGAGGGGTAGAGACCCAGTACTTC | CASSRGVETQYF
16 | few | TRBJ2-2 | TRBV4-2 | - | TGTGCCAGCAGCCAAGAAGTTGGAAGGTCCACCGGGGAGCTGTTTTTT | CASSQEVGRSTGELFF
14 | many | TRBJ2-3 | TRBV7-3 | TRBD2 | TGTGCCAGCGGACTAGCGGGACTCACAGATACGCAGTATTTT | CASGLAGLTDTQYF
13 | - | TRBJ2-1 | TRBV10-2 | - | TGCGCCAGTACCAATCAGGGGAATAATGAGCAGTTCTTC | CASTNQGNNEQFF
15 | many | TRBJ2-7 | TRBV19 | - | TGTGCCAGTAGTGTAAACAGGGCAAGGTCCAACGAGCAGTACTTC | CASSVNRARSNEQYF
14 | many | TRBJ2-7 | TRBV28 | TRBD2 | TGTGCCAGCAGTCCGGGACTAGCGGGTAGGGAGCAGTACTTC | CASSPGLAGREQYF
14 | many | TRBJ2-7 | TRBV7-6 | - | TGTGCCAGCAGCTTAGCGCAGAGACACTACGAGCAGTACTTC | CASSLAQRHYEQYF
12 | few | TRBJ1-1 | TRBV12-3/TRBV12-4 | - | TGTGCCAGCAGTTTGGGGGATTTTGGTGCTTTCTTT | CASSLGDFGAFF
15 | many | TRBJ2-1 | TRBV6-1 | - | TGTGCCAGCAGGAATCAACAAGGGACGTACAATGAGCAGTTCTTC | CASRNQQGTYNEQFF
18 | many | TRBJ2-5 | TRBV12-3/TRBV12-4 | TRBD1 | TGTGCCAGCAGTTTATGGTTCCCGGGACAGGGTACACAAGAGACCCAGTACTTC | CASSLWFPGQGTQETQYF
16 | many | TRBJ1-2 | TRBV14 | - | TGTGCCAGCAGCCAAGGTGTTGGTACCCAACGTTTCGGCTACACCTTC | CASSQGVGTQRFGYTF
13 | - | TRBJ2-7 | TRBV10-1 | TRBD1 | TGCGCCAGCAGTGAGTCGAGACAGGGGGTTCAGTACTTC | CASSESRQGVQYF
16 | - | TRBJ2-3 | TRBV9 | - | TGTGCCAGCAGCGTCAACGCCTGGGGGGCCACAGATACGCAGTATTTT | CASSVNAWGATDTQYF
14 | - | TRBJ1-3 | TRBV2 | - | TGTGCCAGCATCTTTGACAAGGCTGGAAACACCATATATTTT | CASIFDKAGNTIYF
14 | - | TRBJ2-7 | TRBV7-9 | TRBD2 | TGTGCCAGCAGCTCCAGACTAGCGGGTTCCGAGCAGTACTTC | CASSSRLAGSEQYF
14 | few | TRBJ2-5 | TRBV20-1 | - | TGCAGTGCTAGTTTAGGGGGTCTTCAAGAGACCCAGTACTTC | CSASLGGLQETQYF
18 | - | TRBJ2-2 | TRBV5-1 | TRBD2 | TGCGCCAGCAGGGATAGCGGGAGACCCCTTTCGAACACCGGGGAGCTGTTTTTT | CASRDSGRPLSNTGELFF
17 | many | TRBJ2-7 | TRBV20-1 | - | TGCAGTGCTAGTCCCTCCATTCCGGGACTGCCTAGGGACGAGCAGTACTTC | CSASPSIPGLPRDEQYF
10 | few | TRBJ2-3 | TRBV30 | - | TGTGCCTGGGGACTAGATACGCAGTATTTT | CAWGLDTQYF
15 | many | TRBJ2-2 | TRBV5-1 | - | TGCGCCAGCAGTCCTACGGGACAGAACACCGGGGAGCTGTTTTTT | CASSPTGQNTGELFF
13 | many | TRBJ2-1 | TRBV4-1 | TRBD2 | TGCGCCAGCAGCCTGAGCGGGAGGAATGAGCAGTTCTTC | CASSLSGRNEQFF
10 | few | TRBJ1-1 | TRBV30 | - | TGTGCCTGGGGGGGTACTGAAGCTTTCTTT | CAWGGTEAFF